The clone carrying this TCR beta chain was seen at least ten times. What it recognizes is unknown. TCR cDNA was made by 5'RACE template switching, adding a universal primer site and UMIs. TCRdb processed the 5' RACE reads anew with MiXCR; each CDR3 protein has one entry. The sample gives about 260,000 distinct CDR3 sequences, about an eighth of which show up once; about 0.51% is in the top ten. The sample belongs to a study of T cells after yellow fever vaccination. Points from the study as a whole: Weaker overall, the secondary response nonetheless peaked faster (day 5 versus 15). There was a possibility that FACS-sorted repertoires contained abundant clonotypes contaminating from the bulk population.

Unmatched junction bases numbered 6, after V lost 5 bases and J lost 0 bases. There are 17 residues in the CDR3. This receptor was identified in a man aged 25 to 45 who received the YFV17D yellow fever vaccine. The input for sequencing was CD4+ T cells sorted from PBMCs, taken 45 days after the yellow fever booster vaccination. The rearrangement joins TRBV12-3 or TRBV12-4 to TRBJ2-7, with TRBD2 matching 14 bases. The CDR3 protein is CASSGGTSGSSSYEQYF. CDR3 nucleotides: TGTGCCAGCAGTGGCGGGACTAGCGGGAGTTCCTCCTACGAGCAGTACTTC.